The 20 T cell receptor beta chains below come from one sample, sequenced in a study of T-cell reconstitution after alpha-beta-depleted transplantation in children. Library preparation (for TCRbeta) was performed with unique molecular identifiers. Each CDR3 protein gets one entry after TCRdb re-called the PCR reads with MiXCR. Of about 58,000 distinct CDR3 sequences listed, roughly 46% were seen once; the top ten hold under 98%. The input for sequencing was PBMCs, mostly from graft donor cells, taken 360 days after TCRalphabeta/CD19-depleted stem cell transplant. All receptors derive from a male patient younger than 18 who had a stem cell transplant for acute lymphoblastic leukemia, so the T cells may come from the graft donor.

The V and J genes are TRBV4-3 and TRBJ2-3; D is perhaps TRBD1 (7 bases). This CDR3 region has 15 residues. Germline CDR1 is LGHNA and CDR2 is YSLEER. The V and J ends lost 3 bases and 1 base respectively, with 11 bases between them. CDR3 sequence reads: CASSQQGGRTDTQYF. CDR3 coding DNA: TGCGCCAGCAGCCAGCAGGGGGGACGCACAGATACGCAGTATTTT.

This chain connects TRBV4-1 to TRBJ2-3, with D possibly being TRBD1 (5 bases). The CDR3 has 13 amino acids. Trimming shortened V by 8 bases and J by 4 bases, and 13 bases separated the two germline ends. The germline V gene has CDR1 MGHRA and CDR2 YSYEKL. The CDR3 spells CASGWTPPDTQYF. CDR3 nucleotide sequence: TGCGCCAGCGGATGGACACCGCCAGATACGCAGTATTTT.

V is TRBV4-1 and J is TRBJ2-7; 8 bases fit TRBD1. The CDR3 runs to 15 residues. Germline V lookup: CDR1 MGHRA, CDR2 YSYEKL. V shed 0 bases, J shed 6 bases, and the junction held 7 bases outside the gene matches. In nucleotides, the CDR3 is TGCGCCAGCAGCCAAGATATAGGACAGGGAATCGAGCAGTACTTC. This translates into CASSQDIGQGIEQYF.

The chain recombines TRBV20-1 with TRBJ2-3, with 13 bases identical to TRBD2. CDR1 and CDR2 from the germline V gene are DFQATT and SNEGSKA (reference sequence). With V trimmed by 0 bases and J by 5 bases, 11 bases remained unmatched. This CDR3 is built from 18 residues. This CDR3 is CSARDPLPGLAGRDTQYF. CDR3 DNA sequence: TGCAGTGCTAGAGACCCCCTACCGGGACTAGCGGGGAGAGATACGCAGTATTTT.

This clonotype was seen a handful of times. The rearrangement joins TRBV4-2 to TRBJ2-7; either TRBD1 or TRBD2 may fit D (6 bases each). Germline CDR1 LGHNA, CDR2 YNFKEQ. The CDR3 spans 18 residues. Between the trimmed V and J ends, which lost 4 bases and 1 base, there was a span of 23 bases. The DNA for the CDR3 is TGTGCCAGCAGCCGCGGGGTCGGAGGGGGGCGAGGGTCCTACGAGCAGTACTTC. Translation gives CASSRGVGGGRGSYEQYF.

The CDR3 DNA is TGTGCCAGCACCCAATGGGTCTCTGGGGCCAACGTCCTGACTTTC. Translating it yields CASTQWVSGANVLTF. The chain couples TRBV7-8 to TRBJ2-6; no reliable D call. Germline V gives CDR1 SGHVS, CDR2 FQNEAQ. This CDR3 comprises 15 residues. Trimming stripped 7 bases from V and 0 bases from J, with 10 bases between.

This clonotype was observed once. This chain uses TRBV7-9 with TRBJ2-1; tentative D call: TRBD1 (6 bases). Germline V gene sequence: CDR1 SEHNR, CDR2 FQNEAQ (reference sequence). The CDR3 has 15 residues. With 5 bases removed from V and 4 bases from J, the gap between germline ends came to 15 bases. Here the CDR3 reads CASSPPGVPYNEQFF. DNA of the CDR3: TGTGCCAGCAGCCCCCCAGGGGTCCCTTACAATGAGCAGTTCTTC.

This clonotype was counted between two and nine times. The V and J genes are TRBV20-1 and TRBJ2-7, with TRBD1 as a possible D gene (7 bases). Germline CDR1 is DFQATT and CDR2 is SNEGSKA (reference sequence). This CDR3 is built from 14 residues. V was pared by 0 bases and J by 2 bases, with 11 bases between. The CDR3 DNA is TGCAGTGCTAGAGATAGGAGGGGGCCCTACGAGCAGTACTTC. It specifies CSARDRRGPYEQYF.

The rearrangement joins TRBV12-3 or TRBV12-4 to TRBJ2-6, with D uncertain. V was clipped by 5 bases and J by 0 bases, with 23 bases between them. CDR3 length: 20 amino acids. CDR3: CASSLDRFAGPHSGANVLTF. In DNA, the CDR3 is TGTGCCAGCAGTCTAGACCGCTTCGCCGGGCCCCACTCTGGGGCCAACGTCCTGACTTTC.

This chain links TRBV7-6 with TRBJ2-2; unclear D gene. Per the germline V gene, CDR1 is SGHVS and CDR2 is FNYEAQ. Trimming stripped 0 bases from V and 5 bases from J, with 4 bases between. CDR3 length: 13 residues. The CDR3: CASSLAITGELFF. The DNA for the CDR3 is TGTGCCAGCAGCTTAGCAATTACCGGGGAGCTGTTTTTT.

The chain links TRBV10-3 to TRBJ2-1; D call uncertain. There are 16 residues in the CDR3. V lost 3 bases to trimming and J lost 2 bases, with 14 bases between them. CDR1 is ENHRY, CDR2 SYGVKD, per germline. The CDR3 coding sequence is TGTGCCATCAGTGACCCGTCCACTCCAGCCTACAATGAGCAGTTCTTC. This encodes CAISDPSTPAYNEQFF.

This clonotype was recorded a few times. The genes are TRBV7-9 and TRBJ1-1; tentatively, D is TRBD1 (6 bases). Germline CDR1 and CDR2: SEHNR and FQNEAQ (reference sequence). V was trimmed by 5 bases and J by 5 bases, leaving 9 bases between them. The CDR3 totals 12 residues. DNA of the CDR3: TGTGCCAGCAGCCTAAGGGGGACTGAAGCTTTCTTT. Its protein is CASSLRGTEAFF.

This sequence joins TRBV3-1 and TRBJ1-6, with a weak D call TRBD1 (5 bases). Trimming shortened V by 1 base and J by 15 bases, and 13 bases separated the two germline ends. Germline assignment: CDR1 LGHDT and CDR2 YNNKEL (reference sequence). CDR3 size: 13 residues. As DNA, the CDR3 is TGTGCCAGCAGCCAAGGACCAGCGGGGGTCCTCCACTTT. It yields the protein CASSQGPAGVLHF.

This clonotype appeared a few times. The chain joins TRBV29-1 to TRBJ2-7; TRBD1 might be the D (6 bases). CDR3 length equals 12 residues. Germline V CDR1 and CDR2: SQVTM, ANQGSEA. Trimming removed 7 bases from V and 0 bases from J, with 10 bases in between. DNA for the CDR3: TGCAGCGCCACAGGGCTCTCCTACGAGCAGTACTTC. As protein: CSATGLSYEQYF.

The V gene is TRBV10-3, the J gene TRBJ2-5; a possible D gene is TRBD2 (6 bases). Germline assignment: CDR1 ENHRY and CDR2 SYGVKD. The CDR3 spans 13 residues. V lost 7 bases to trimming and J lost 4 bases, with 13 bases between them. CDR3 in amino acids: CAIIRLGLETQYF. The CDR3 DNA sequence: TGTGCCATCATCCGACTAGGACTAGAGACCCAGTACTTC.

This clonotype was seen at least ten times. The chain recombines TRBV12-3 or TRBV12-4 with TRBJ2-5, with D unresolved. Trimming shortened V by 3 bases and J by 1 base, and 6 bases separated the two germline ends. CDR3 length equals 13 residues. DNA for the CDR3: TGTGCCAGCAGTTTTTGGGGCCAAGAGACCCAGTACTTC. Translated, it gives CASSFWGQETQYF.

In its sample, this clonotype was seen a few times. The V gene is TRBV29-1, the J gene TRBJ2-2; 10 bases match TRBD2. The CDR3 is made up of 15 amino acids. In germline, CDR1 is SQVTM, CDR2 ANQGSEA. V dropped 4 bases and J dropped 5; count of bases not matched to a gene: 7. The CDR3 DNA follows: TGCAGCGTTGGGGTAGCGGGAGGAATAACCGGGGAGCTGTTTTTT. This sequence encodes CSVGVAGGITGELFF.

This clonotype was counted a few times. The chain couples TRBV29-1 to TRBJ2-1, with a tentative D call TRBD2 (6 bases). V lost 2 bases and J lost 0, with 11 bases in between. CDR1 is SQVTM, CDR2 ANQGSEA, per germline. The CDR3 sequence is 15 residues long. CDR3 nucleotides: TGCAGCGTTGAACCGGGACTGCACTCCTACAATGAGCAGTTCTTC. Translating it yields CSVEPGLHSYNEQFF.

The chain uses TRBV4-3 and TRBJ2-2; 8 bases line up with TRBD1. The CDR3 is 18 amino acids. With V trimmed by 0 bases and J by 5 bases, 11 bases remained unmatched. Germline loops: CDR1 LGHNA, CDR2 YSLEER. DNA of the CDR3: TGCGCCAGCAGCCAAGATATTGCAGGGGGCTTTTTGACCGGGGAGCTGTTTTTT. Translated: CASSQDIAGGFLTGELFF.

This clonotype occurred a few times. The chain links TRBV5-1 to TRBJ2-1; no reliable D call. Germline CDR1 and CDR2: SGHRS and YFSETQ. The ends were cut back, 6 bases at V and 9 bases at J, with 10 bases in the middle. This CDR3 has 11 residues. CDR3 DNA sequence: TGCGCCAGCACCCTTGAGGCTGAGCAGTTCTTC. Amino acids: CASTLEAEQFF.